The next 4 T cell receptor beta chains were all read from a single sample in a study of CD8 T cells in ankylosing spondylitis (dated by TCRdb to the late 2010s). The antigens for these receptors are not known. The library was generated by 5' RACE. The sample was run on an Illumina HiSeq 2500. TCRdb reprocessing: public reads trimmed at Q25 with fastp, clones called with MiXCR, in-frame beta chains kept. Each entry merges the rows of one CDR3 protein and shows their most common DNA and genes. In this sample the table shows 200,000 to 250,000 distinct CDR3 sequences, approximately 16% of which occur a single time. About two fifths of the sample is taken by the ten largest. The full study reports these points: A TCR beta motif of about 8 highly homologous amino acid variants appeared characteristic of blood from ankylosing spondylitis patients.

The sample was blood, either unsorted or a sorted T cell fraction (not recorded which). The origin of the receptors is a male donor with ankylosing spondylitis.

The chain uses TRBV12-3 or TRBV12-4 and TRBJ1-5; TRBD1 is a possible D gene (5 bases). There are 14 residues in the CDR3. V was clipped by 6 bases and J by 3 bases, with 12 bases between them. The CDR3 loop reads CASRGGENNQPQHF. The CDR3 bases are TGTGCCAGCAGGGGAGGGGAGAACAATCAGCCCCAGCATTTT.

This clonotype has only a few counts. The chain links TRBV9 to TRBJ2-1, with no clear D. Per germline, CDR1 SGDLS and CDR2 YYNGEE. Trimming left V 1 base short and J 5 bases short, with 13 bases between. CDR3 length: 15 residues. CDR3 bases: TGTGCCAGCAGCGTAAGCCTACCGACCGACAATGAGCAGTTCTTC. It yields the protein CASSVSLPTDNEQFF. Using reference TRBV9 and TRBJ2-1 for the parts outside the CDR3, the full variable domain is DSGVTQTPKHLITATGQRVTLRCSPRSGDLSVYWYQQSLDQGLQFLIQYYNGEERAKGNILERFSAQQFPDLHSELNLSSLELGDSALYFCASSVSLPTDNEQFFGPGTRLTVL.

In its sample, this clonotype was seen once. The rearrangement uses TRBV24-1 and TRBJ2-5; possibly TRBD1 or TRBD2 for D (5 bases each). CDR1 KGHDR and CDR2 SFDVKD come from the germline V gene. The CDR3 runs to 15 residues. Deletions cut 9 bases from V and 0 bases from J, with 16 bases between. The CDR3 nucleotides are TGTGCCACCCGAACGGGGCGAGCGGACCAAGAGACCCAGTACTTC. Translating gives CATRTGRADQETQYF.

CDR3 in amino acids: CASSQARGLRDEQFF. Here the CDR3 DNA reads TGCGCCAGCAGCCAAGCCAGGGGGCTGAGGGATGAGCAGTTCTTC. V gene TRBV4-3 combines with J gene TRBJ2-1; 8 nucleotides align to TRBD1. With V trimmed by 1 base and J by 8 bases, 7 bases remained unmatched. The germline gives CDR1 LGHNA, CDR2 YSLEER. This CDR3 region has 15 residues.